This T cell receptor beta chain derives from a study of T cells expressing NK-cell markers. Turning to the study itself: Sorted CD3+CD56+NKG2C+, CD3+CD56+NKG2C- and CD3+CD56-NKG2C+ T-cell subsets were beta-chain profiled. Findings and caveats of the study: Researchers report these clonotypes also headed the CD3+CD56-NKG2C+ fraction in several donors.

In regard to this clonotype: No antigen is known for it.

CDR3 length: 13 amino acids. Per the germline V gene, CDR1 is SGHRS and CDR2 is YFSETQ. From its re-call of the 5' RACE reads, TCRdb lists each CDR3 protein once, without DNA. Listed are 400,000 to 550,000 distinct CDR3 sequences; roughly 8% falls within the top ten. The clonotype was recovered from a woman aged 18 to 75 in good health. The chain joins TRBV5-1 to TRBJ2-3; TCRdb's D call, TRBD2, is unchecked because there is no DNA. Sequencing was done on a sample of blood T cells: a sorted CD56 or NKG2C T cell subset, CD4+ or CD8+ T cells, or bulk PBMC T cells (not recorded which). CDR3 sequence reads: CRRPEGSTDTQYF.